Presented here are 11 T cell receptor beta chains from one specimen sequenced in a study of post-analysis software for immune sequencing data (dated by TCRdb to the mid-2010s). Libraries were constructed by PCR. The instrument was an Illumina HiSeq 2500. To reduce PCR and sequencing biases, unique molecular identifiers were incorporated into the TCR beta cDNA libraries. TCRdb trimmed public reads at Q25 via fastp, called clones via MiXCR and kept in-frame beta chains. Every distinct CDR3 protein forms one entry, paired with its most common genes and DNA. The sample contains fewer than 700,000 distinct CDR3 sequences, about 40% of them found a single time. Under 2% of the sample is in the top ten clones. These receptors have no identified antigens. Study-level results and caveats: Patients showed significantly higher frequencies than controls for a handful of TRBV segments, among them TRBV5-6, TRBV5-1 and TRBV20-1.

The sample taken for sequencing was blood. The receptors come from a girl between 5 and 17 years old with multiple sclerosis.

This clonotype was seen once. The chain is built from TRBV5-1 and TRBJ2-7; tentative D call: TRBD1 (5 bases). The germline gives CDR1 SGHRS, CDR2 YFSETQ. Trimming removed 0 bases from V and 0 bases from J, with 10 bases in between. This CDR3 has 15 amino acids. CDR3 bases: TGCGCCAGCAGCTTGGACCAGGGTCTCTCCTACGAGCAGTACTTC. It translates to CASSLDQGLSYEQYF.

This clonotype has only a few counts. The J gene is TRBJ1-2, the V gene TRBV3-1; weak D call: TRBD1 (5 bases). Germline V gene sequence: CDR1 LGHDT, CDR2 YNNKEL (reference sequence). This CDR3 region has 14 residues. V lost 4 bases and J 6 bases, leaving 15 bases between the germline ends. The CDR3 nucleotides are TGTGCCAGCAGCCGTCAGGGCGTACGAGATGGCTACACCTTC. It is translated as CASSRQGVRDGYTF.

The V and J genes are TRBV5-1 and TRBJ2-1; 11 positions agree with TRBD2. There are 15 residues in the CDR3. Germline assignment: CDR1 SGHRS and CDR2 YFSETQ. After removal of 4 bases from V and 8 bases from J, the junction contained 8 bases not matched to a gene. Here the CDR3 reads CASSTTSGSSYEQFF. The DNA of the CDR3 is TGCGCCAGCAGCACAACTAGCGGGAGTTCTTATGAGCAGTTCTTC.

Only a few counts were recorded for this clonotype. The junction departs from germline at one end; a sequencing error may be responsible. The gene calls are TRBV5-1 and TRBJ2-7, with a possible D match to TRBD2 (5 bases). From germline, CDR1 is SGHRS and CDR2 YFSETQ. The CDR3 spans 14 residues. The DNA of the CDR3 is TGCGCCAACAGCTTGGATCTTGTAGCGAACGAGCAGTACTTC. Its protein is CANSLDLVANEQYF. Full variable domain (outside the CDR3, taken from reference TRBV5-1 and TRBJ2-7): KAGVTQTPRYLIKTRGQQVTLSCSPISGHRSVSWYQQTPGQGLQFLFEYFSETQRNKGNFPGRFSGRQFSNSRSEMNVSTLELGDSALYLCANSLDLVANEQYFGPGTRLTVT.

Here the CDR3 reads CASSFLVEGTDYLAGSTDTQYF. The CDR3 nucleotides are TGTGCCAGCAGTTTTTTGGTAGAAGGGACCGATTACCTAGCGGGAAGCACAGATACGCAGTATTTT. The chain has TRBV12-3 or TRBV12-4 and TRBJ2-3; 9 bases are shared with TRBD2. The V gene end was trimmed by 3 bases and the J gene end by 0 bases; junction bases not matched to a gene: 22. This CDR3 contains 22 residues.

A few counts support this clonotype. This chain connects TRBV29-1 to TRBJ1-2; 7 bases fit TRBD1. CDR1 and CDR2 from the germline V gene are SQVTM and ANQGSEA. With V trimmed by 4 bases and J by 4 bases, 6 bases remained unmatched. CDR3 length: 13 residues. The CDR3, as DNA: TGCAGCGTTGCGATATACAGGGGCTATGGCTACACCTTC. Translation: CSVAIYRGYGYTF.

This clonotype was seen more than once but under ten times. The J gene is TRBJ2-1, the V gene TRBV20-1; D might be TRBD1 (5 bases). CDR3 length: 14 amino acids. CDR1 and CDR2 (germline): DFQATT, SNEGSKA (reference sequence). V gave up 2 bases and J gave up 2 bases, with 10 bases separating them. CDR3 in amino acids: CSARQGVAYNEQFF. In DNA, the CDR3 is TGCAGTGCTAGACAGGGTGTTGCCTACAATGAGCAGTTCTTC.

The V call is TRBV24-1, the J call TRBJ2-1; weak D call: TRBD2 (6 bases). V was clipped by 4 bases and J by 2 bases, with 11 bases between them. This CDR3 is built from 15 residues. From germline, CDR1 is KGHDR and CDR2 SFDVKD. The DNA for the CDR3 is TGTGCCACCAGTGACGAGCGGAGGGCCTACAATGAGCAGTTCTTC. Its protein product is CATSDERRAYNEQFF.

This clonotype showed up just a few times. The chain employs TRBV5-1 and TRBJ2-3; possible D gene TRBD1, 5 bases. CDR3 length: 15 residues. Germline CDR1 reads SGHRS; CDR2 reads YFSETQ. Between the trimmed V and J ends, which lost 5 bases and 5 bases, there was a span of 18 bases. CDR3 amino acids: CASRTSATEQDTQYF. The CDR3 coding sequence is TGCGCCAGCAGGACCTCCGCGACAGAACAAGATACGCAGTATTTT. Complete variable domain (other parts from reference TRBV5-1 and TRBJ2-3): KAGVTQTPRYLIKTRGQQVTLSCSPISGHRSVSWYQQTPGQGLQFLFEYFSETQRNKGNFPGRFSGRQFSNSRSEMNVSTLELGDSALYLCASRTSATEQDTQYFGPGTRLTVL.

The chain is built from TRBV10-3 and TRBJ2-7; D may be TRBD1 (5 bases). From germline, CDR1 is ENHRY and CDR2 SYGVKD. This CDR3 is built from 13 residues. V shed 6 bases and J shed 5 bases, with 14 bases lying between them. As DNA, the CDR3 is TGTGCCATCAGAGACCAGGGTCCCAACGAGCAGTACTTC. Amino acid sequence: CAIRDQGPNEQYF.

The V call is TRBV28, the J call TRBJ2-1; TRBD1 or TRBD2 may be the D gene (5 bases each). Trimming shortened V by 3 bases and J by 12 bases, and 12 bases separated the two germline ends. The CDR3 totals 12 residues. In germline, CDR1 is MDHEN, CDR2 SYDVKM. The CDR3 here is CASSLNVGGQFF. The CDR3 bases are TGTGCCAGCAGTTTGAATGTTGGGGGGCAGTTCTTC. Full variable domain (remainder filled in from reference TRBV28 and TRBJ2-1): DVKVTQSSRYLVKRTGEKVFLECVQDMDHENMFWYRQDPGLGLRLIYFSYDVKMKEKGDIPEGYSVSREKKERFSLILESASTNQTSMYLCASSLNVGGQFFGPGTRLTVL.